Many counts were recorded for the clone carrying this T cell receptor (beta chain). The data were obtained in a study of T cells after yellow fever vaccination. Study results and caveats: Sorted repertoires could include abundant contaminating clonotypes from bulk cells. In post-booster samples, most primary-vaccination clones reappeared (approximately 97% CD4, about 90% CD8). Sorted memory subsets on day 0 lacked detectable levels of almost all vaccine-responding clonotypes.

5'RACE template switching added a universal primer site and UMIs to TCR cDNA. TCRdb re-analysed the 5' RACE reads in MiXCR, keeping a single row per CDR3 protein. The table lists tens of thousands of distinct CDR3 sequences, just under 6.5% of them singletons. CDR3 length: 13 amino acids. With 7 bases removed from V and 1 base from J, the gap between germline ends came to 11 bases. Germline V gene data show CDR1 as MNHNS and CDR2 as SASEGT. The chain carries TRBV6-1 and TRBJ2-7; unclear D gene. The receptor was isolated from a man aged 25 to 40 who received the YFV17D yellow fever vaccine. The sample in question was PBMCs, either bulk or a sorted T-cell subset (CD4+, CD8+, memory, or dextramer-sorted; not recorded which), obtained on the day of the yellow fever booster vaccination. CDR3 nucleotide sequence: TGTGCCAGCACCTCCACTACTTCCTACGAGCAGTACTTC. Amino acid sequence: CASTSTTSYEQYF.